This T cell receptor beta chain was identified in a study of tumor-infiltrating lymphocytes in primary liver carcinoma. Co-extraction yielded RNA and DNA from roughly 20-30 mg of unsorted bulk tissue. For this clonotype: Its antigen is not known.

CDR3 length equals 13 residues. Looked up from germline, CDR1 is MDHEN and CDR2 is SYDVKM. V lost 4 bases to trimming and J lost 3 bases, with 9 bases between them. Overall study results and limits: Representation across all five tumor regions was limited to only about 8-25% of top clones.

Making TCR beta cDNA involved around 520 ng total RNA and a constant-region primer. Generation of the TCR beta libraries relied on three nested multiplex PCR rounds using slightly modified ARM-PCR. Rounds one and two of PCR, each of 10 cycles, were primed with TRBV1-TRBV30 forward primers and a C-beta reverse primer. TCRdb passed the multiplex PCR reads through MiXCR, listing each CDR3 protein once. The table includes 100,000 to 150,000 distinct CDR3 sequences, under 65% detected once. What was sequenced was liver tumor tissue from sampling region 3. The subset: tumor region T3, left-lateral pole. This receptor was obtained from a woman aged 55-75 years with primary liver carcinoma and hepatitis B virus infection. This sequence joins TRBV28 and TRBJ1-2; D gene ambiguous. CDR3 region: CASSSGRDYGYTF. Written as DNA, the CDR3 is TGTGCCAGCAGTTCCGGGAGAGACTATGGCTACACCTTC.